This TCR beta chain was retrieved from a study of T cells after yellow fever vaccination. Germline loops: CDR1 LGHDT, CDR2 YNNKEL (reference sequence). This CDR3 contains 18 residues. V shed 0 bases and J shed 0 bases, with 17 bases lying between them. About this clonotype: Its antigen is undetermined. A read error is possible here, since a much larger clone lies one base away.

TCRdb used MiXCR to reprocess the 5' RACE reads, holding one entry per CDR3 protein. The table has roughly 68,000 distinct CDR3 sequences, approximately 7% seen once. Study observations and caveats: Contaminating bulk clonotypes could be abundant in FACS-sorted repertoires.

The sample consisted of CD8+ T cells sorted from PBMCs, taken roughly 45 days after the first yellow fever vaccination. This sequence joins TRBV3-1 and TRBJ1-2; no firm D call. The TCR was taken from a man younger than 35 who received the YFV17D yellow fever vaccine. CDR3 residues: CASSQEVALGPANYGYTF. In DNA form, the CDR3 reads TGTGCCAGCAGCCAAGAAGTGGCGCTGGGCCCCGCTAACTATGGCTACACCTTC.